This TCR beta chain is from a study of cytomegalovirus exposure and HLA in healthy donors. At the level of the study: Early released data had 80 million or so unique TCRs, all coming from HLA-typed donors.

Germline lookup yields CDR1 SEHNR and CDR2 FQNEAQ (reference sequence). V was clipped by 4 bases and J by 3 bases; unmatched bases: 12. This CDR3 region has 16 residues. Each donor was healthy, and each was a bone marrow donor. Note on this clone: Its specificity is unknown.

Amplification used 60 Vbeta primers and 13 Jbeta primers. Here immunoSEQ multiplex PCR was the method, and the copy in TCRdb shows in-frame clones only, minus some. The sample includes 90,000 or so clones, 80% of them seen just once. Findings and caveats of the study: Later analysis identified a missense DCLRE1C variant that was linked to TCR beta V- and J-gene trimming. In a later analysis, most CMV-associated TCR beta chains appeared HLA-restricted.

The TCR was taken from a man between 45 and 60 years old in good health and CMV-seropositive. The chain combines TRBV7-9 with TRBJ2-7; 7 positions agree with TRBD1. The sequencing sample was made of PBMCs. The CDR3 protein is CASSSTTQGTHYEQYF. Here the CDR3 DNA reads TGTGCCAGCAGCTCGACAACACAGGGGACGCACTACGAGCAGTACTTC.